The 25 T cell receptor beta chains in this list originate from one sample, sequenced in a study of cytomegalovirus exposure and HLA in healthy donors. Use of 60 Vbeta and 13 Jbeta primers characterized the PCR. This table comes from immunoSEQ multiplex PCR, and its TCRdb copy is limited to in-frame clones, with some not included. Seen here are tens of thousands of clones, 9.5% to 13% observed once, and the top ten hold roughly 22%. The sample taken for sequencing was PBMCs. Source of these receptors: a man in his sixties in good health and CMV-seropositive.

This chain connects TRBV9 to TRBJ2-1, with D perhaps TRBD2 (5 bases). With 0 bases removed from V and 0 bases from J, the gap between germline ends came to 10 bases. The CDR3 has 16 residues. In germline, CDR1 is SGDLS, CDR2 YYNGEE. The CDR3 nucleotides are TGTGCCAGCAGCGTAGGTCCAGCGGACTCCTACAATGAGCAGTTCTTC. Amino acid sequence: CASSVGPADSYNEQFF.

The chain is built from TRBV11-2 and TRBJ2-1, with 8 bases aligning to TRBD2. With V trimmed by 4 bases and J by 7 bases, 9 bases remained unmatched. CDR1 is SGHAT, CDR2 FQNNGV, per germline. This CDR3 is 15 amino acids long. CDR3 DNA sequence: TGTGCCAGCAGCTCAGGGACGGGGGGGCCTAATGAGCAGTTCTTC. Protein product: CASSSGTGGPNEQFF.

The chain couples TRBV19 to TRBJ2-7, with a possible D match to TRBD2 (7 bases). Germline CDR1 and CDR2: LNHDA and SQIVND (reference sequence). The V and J ends lost 6 bases and 2 bases respectively, with 29 bases between them. The CDR3 sequence is 19 residues long. The DNA of the CDR3 is TGTGCCAGTAGAACGACTGGTAGCGGGTTACAAGGGGGTCCCTACGAGCAGTACTTC. It encodes CASRTTGSGLQGGPYEQYF.

This clone was counted between two and nine times. This chain joins TRBV9 and TRBJ1-2; D call uncertain. Deletions cut 3 bases from V and 1 base from J, with 10 bases between. Germline CDR1 reads SGDLS; CDR2 reads YYNGEE. The CDR3 totals 14 residues. In nucleotides, the CDR3 is TGTGCCAGCAGCGCCGCGGTCCTTAACTATGGCTACACCTTC. Encoded protein: CASSAAVLNYGYTF.

The J gene is TRBJ1-1, the V gene TRBV28; D gene ambiguous. The V end was cut by 9 bases, the J end by 7 bases, with 3 bases between. The CDR3 loop spans 8 amino acids. Per the germline V gene, CDR1 is MDHEN and CDR2 is SYDVKM. This CDR3 is CASIEAFF. The CDR3 DNA reads TGTGCCAGTATTGAAGCTTTCTTT.

Here the CDR3 DNA reads TGTGCCAGCAGCTCTGGGGCTAGCGGGGGGTTCTCCACAGATACGCAGTATTTT. Translated: CASSSGASGGFSTDTQYF. The chain recombines TRBV7-9 with TRBJ2-3; 11 bases map to TRBD2. The V and J ends lost 4 bases and 2 bases, in that order; junction bases with no gene match: 11. Per germline, CDR1 SEHNR and CDR2 FQNEAQ (reference sequence). The CDR3 contains 18 residues.

This clone was seen only a few times. This is likely an artifact of a read error, given a far larger clone one base away. This chain connects TRBV30 to TRBJ2-3, with a weak D call TRBD1 (6 bases). V was trimmed by 5 bases and J by 2 bases, leaving 14 bases between them. Germline CDR1 GTSNPN, CDR2 SVGIG (reference sequence). The CDR3 sequence is 14 residues long. The CDR3 region is CAWERRGNTDTQYF. Here the CDR3 DNA reads TGTGCCTGGGAGAGAAGGGGGAACACAGATACGCAGTATTTT.

This clone has only a few counts. The chain employs TRBV7-9 and TRBJ1-6; TRBD1 aligns across 8 bases. The CDR3 is 15 residues long. The junction had 6 bases not matched to a gene; V was cut back by 6 bases and J by 5 bases. Germline V gives CDR1 SEHNR, CDR2 FQNEAQ (reference sequence). CDR3 protein: CASSPEQGDNSPLHF. CDR3 coding DNA: TGTGCCAGCAGTCCAGAACAGGGGGATAATTCACCCCTCCACTTT.

V is TRBV2 and J is TRBJ1-2; D possibly corresponds to TRBD1 (6 bases). This CDR3 has 13 amino acids. V dropped 5 bases and J dropped 8 bases, with 15 bases sitting between them. Per germline, CDR1 SNHLY and CDR2 FYNNEI. CDR3 loop: CASSIGQPQGYTF. The DNA of the CDR3 is TGTGCCAGCAGTATTGGACAGCCTCAAGGCTACACCTTC.

This clone was counted only a few times. The genes are TRBV6-1 and TRBJ1-2, with 8 positions matching TRBD1. Germline lookup yields CDR1 MNHNS and CDR2 SASEGT. The CDR3 totals 13 residues. The junction had 6 bases not matched to a gene; V was cut back by 3 bases and J by 9 bases. DNA of the CDR3: TGTGCCAGCAGTGAGGGCCAGGGGGCTAGCTACACCTTC. The encoded protein is CASSEGQGASYTF.

The table lists this clone with a few counts. Here the CDR3 reads CASSTTGNTDTQYF. The CDR3 DNA follows: TGTGCCAGCAGCACGACAGGGAACACAGATACGCAGTATTTT. The chain carries TRBV7-3 and TRBJ2-3; TRBD1 matches at 7 bases. Trimming removed 5 bases from V and 2 bases from J; junction bases left unmatched: 4. The germline V gene has CDR1 SGHTA and CDR2 FQGTGA. The CDR3 spans 14 residues.

The gene calls are TRBV29-1 and TRBJ2-2; 11 nucleotides match TRBD1. Germline lookup yields CDR1 SQVTM and CDR2 ANQGSEA. V gave up 5 bases and J gave up 6 bases; unmatched junction bases: 11. This CDR3 has 16 amino acids. The DNA for the CDR3 is TGCAGCGTTCCTCTGGGGGGACAGGGGGGACCCGGGGAGCTGTTTTTT. Its translation is CSVPLGGQGGPGELFF.

The rearrangement joins TRBV7-3 to TRBJ2-1; 8 bases agree with TRBD1. This CDR3 has 13 amino acids. From germline, CDR1 is SGHTA and CDR2 FQGTGA. Unmatched junction bases numbered 6, after V lost 6 bases and J lost 8 bases. CDR3: CASSSPGGDEQFF. DNA for the CDR3: TGTGCCAGCAGTTCTCCAGGGGGCGATGAGCAGTTCTTC.

This clone was counted between two and nine times. This rearrangement joins TRBV5-1 to TRBJ2-5; 10 positions agree with TRBD2. The germline V gene encodes CDR1 SGHRS and CDR2 YFSETQ. The CDR3 loop spans 14 amino acids. Losses at the gene ends were 4 bases for V and 4 bases for J; bases not matched to a gene: 4. The CDR3 loop is CASSPERGGETQYF. DNA of the CDR3: TGCGCCAGCAGCCCCGAGCGGGGGGGAGAGACCCAGTACTTC.

This clone has more than one count but fewer than ten. This sequence joins TRBV13 and TRBJ2-2, with a tentative D call TRBD2 (6 bases). Per the germline V gene, CDR1 is PRHDT and CDR2 is FYEKMQ (reference sequence). V dropped 5 bases and J dropped 3 bases, with 13 bases sitting between them. The CDR3 is 15 amino acids. CDR3 nucleotides: TGTGCCAGCAGCCTATCGGACTATTACACCGGGGAGCTGTTTTTT. Residues: CASSLSDYYTGELFF.

V is TRBV9 and J is TRBJ2-2; 7 bases are shared with TRBD1. The CDR3 runs to 16 residues. V lost 2 bases and J lost 3; bases outside the gene matches: 7. CDR1 and CDR2 from the germline V gene are SGDLS and YYNGEE. The CDR3 region has the DNA TGTGCCAGCAGCGTCCGGGACAGCGGTTACACCGGGGAGCTGTTTTTT. Protein sequence: CASSVRDSGYTGELFF.

This chain connects TRBV14 to TRBJ2-1; the match to TRBD1 covers 8 bases. Germline V gives CDR1 SGHDN, CDR2 FVKESK. V gave up 4 bases and J gave up 11 bases; unmatched junction bases: 10. The CDR3 spans 14 residues. The CDR3 DNA reads TGTGCCAGCAGCCGTTCCGGGACAGGTATTCAGCAGTTCTTC. Its protein product is CASSRSGTGIQQFF.

This clone occurred a few times. The chain uses TRBV5-1 and TRBJ1-2; no firm D call. The CDR3 runs to 12 residues. CDR1 and CDR2 (germline): SGHRS, YFSETQ. V was cut by 3 bases and J by 3 bases, with 6 bases left in between. CDR3 protein: CASSSAHYGYTF. Written as DNA, the CDR3 is TGCGCCAGCAGCTCAGCGCACTATGGCTACACCTTC.

This clone was seen a handful of times. The chain uses TRBV6-6 and TRBJ1-5; D gene unclear. The germline gives CDR1 MNHNY, CDR2 SVGAGI (reference sequence). The CDR3 sequence is 12 residues long. V was shortened by 7 bases and J by 4 bases, with 8 bases between the two germline ends. CDR3 in DNA: TGTGCCAGCACCCAAGCAAATCAGCCCCAGCATTTT. Residues: CASTQANQPQHF.

This clone has just a few counts. CDR3 sequence reads: CASVAGGVYGYTF. The CDR3 nucleotides read TGTGCCAGTGTAGCAGGGGGCGTCTATGGCTACACCTTC. The chain has TRBV6-6 and TRBJ1-2, with 8 bases fitting TRBD1. CDR3 size: 13 residues. In germline, CDR1 is MNHNY, CDR2 SVGAGI (reference sequence). Germline trimming cut 9 bases from V and 4 bases from J; bases unmatched to any gene: 7.

The chain links TRBV29-1 to TRBJ2-7; D might be TRBD1 (5 bases). Trimming shortened V by 3 bases and J by 7 bases, and 16 bases separated the two germline ends. This CDR3 is built from 13 residues. Germline CDR1 and CDR2: SQVTM and ANQGSEA. The CDR3 nucleotides read TGCAGCGTTGATGGGGCAGACTCAAGAGAGCAGTACTTC. It encodes CSVDGADSREQYF.

This clone was detected a few times. The J gene is TRBJ2-3, the V gene TRBV4-2; 7 positions match TRBD2. The CDR3 consists of 17 residues. J lost 0 bases, V lost 1 base, and 7 bases had no gene match. The germline CDR1 and CDR2 sequences are LGHNA and YNFKEQ. The CDR3 DNA reads TGTGCCAGCAGCCAAGGAAAGCTAGCGGCTAGCACAGATACGCAGTATTTT. Protein product: CASSQGKLAASTDTQYF.

The sample holds a few counts of this clone. V usage is TRBV5-5 and J usage is TRBJ1-5; perhaps TRBD1 as D (5 bases). The CDR3 extends over 15 amino acids. Germline V lookup: CDR1 SGHKS, CDR2 YYEKEE (reference sequence). V lost 6 bases, J lost 0 bases, and 13 bases lay in between. This chain's CDR3 is CASTPGVNSNQPQHF. The CDR3 DNA follows: TGTGCCAGCACCCCGGGGGTGAATAGCAATCAGCCCCAGCATTTT.

There are a few counts of this clone. This chain uses TRBV10-3 with TRBJ1-1; maybe TRBD1 (6 bases). The CDR3 totals 14 residues. The germline V gene has CDR1 ENHRY and CDR2 SYGVKD. Trimming stripped 0 bases from V and 8 bases from J, with 13 bases between. The CDR3, as DNA: TGTGCCATCAGTGAGTCGGGGCAGGGGTTAGAAGCTTTCTTT. It specifies CAISESGQGLEAFF.

The chain has TRBV19 and TRBJ1-5; no firm D call. The CDR3 totals 15 residues. In germline, CDR1 is LNHDA, CDR2 SQIVND (reference sequence). The V gene lost 4 bases and the J gene lost 0 bases, with 10 bases spanning the gap. For the CDR3, the DNA is TGTGCCAGTAGTACCGTCCCCGGTAGCAATCAGCCCCAGCATTTT. Protein sequence: CASSTVPGSNQPQHF.